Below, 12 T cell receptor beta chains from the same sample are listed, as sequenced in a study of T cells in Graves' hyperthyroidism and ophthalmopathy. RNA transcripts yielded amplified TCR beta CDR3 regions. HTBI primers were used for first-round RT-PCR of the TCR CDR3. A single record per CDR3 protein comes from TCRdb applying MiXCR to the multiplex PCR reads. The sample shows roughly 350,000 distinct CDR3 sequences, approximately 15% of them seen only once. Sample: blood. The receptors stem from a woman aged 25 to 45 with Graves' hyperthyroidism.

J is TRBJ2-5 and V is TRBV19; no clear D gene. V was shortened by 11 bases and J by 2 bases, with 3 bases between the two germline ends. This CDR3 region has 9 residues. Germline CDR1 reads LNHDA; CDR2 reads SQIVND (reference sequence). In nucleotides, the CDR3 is TGTGCCGCTCAAGAGACCCAGTACTTC. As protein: CAAQETQYF.

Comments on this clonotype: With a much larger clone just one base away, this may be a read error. The CDR3 nucleotides read TGTGCCAGCAGCGCGGATGCGAGGGGGCAGCCCCAGCAGTTT. Amino acid sequence: CASSADARGQPQQF. The chain combines TRBV9 with TRBJ1-5, with TRBD1 matching 7 bases. This CDR3 is 14 amino acids long. Germline-derived CDR1 and CDR2 are SGDLS and YYNGEE. Supplemented by reference TRBV9 and TRBJ1-5, the full variable domain reads DSGVTQTPKHLITATGQRVTLRCSPRSGDLSVYWYQQSLDQGLQFLIQYYNGEERAKGNILERFSAQQFPDLHSELNLSSLELGDSALYFCASSADARGQPQQFGDGTRLSIL.

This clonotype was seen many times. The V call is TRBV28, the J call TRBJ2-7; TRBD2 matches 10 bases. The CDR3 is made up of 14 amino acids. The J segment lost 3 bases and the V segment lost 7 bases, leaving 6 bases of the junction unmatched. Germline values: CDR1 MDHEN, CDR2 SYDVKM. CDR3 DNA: TGTGCCAGCACGAAAAGCGGGAGGGTCTACGAGCAGTACTTC. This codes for CASTKSGRVYEQYF.

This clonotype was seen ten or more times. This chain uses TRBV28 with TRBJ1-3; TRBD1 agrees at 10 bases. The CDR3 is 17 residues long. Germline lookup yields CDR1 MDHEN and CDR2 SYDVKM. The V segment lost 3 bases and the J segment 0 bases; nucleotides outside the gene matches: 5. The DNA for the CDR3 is TGTGCCAGCAGTTTGGGGACAGGGGCCCACTCTGGAAACACCATATATTTT. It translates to CASSLGTGAHSGNTIYF. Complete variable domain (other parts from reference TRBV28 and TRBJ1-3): DVKVTQSSRYLVKRTGEKVFLECVQDMDHENMFWYRQDPGLGLRLIYFSYDVKMKEKGDIPEGYSVSREKKERFSLILESASTNQTSMYLCASSLGTGAHSGNTIYFGEGSWLTVV.

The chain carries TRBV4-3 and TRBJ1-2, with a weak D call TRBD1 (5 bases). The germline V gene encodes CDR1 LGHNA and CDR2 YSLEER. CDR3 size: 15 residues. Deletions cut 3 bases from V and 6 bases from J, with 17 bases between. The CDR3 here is CASSQSQSGFNGYTF. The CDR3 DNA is TGCGCCAGCAGCCAGTCCCAGTCAGGGTTCAATGGCTACACCTTC.

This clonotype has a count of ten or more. In nucleotides, the CDR3 is TGTGCCAGCAGCCCAGGTGGGCGGATCAATCAGCCCCAGCATTTT. It is translated as CASSPGGRINQPQHF. The V gene is TRBV7-2, the J gene TRBJ1-5; D gene uncertain. The V end was cut by 5 bases, the J end by 3 bases, with 14 bases between. CDR1 and CDR2 from the germline V gene are SGHTA and FQGNSA. The CDR3 consists of 15 residues.

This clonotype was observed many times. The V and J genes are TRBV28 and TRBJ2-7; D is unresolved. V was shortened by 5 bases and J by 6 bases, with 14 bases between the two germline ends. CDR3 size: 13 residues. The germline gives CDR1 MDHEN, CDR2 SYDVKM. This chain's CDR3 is CASSPRWGGEQYF. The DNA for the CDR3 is TGTGCCAGCAGTCCCAGGTGGGGTGGCGAGCAGTACTTC.

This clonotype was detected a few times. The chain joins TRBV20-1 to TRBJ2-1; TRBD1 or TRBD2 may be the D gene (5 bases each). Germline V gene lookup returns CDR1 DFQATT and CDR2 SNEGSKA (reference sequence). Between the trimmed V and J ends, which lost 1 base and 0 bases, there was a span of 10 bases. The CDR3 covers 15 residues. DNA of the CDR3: TGCAGTGCTAGAGGGGGGAGTTCCTCCTACAATGAGCAGTTCTTC. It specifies CSARGGSSSYNEQFF.

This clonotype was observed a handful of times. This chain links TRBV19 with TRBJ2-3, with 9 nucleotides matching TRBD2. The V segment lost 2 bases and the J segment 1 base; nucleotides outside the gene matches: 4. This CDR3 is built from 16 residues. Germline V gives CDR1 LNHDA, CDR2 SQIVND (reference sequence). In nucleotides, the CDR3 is TGTGCCAGTAGTATACCTCGCGGGAGGGGCACAGATACGCAGTATTTT. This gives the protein CASSIPRGRGTDTQYF.

The CDR3 DNA reads TGTGCCACCAGCACCGGACGGAACAATCAGCCCCAGCATTTT. Translating it yields CATSTGRNNQPQHF. The chain employs TRBV15 and TRBJ1-5; D uncertain. The length of the CDR3 is 14 residues. V was cut by 4 bases and J by 3 bases, with 10 bases left in between. From germline, CDR1 is LNHNV and CDR2 YYDKDF (reference sequence).

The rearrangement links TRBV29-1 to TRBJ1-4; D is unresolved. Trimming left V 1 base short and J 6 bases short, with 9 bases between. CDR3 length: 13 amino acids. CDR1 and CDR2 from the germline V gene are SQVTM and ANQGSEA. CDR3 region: CSVEVTDYEKLFF. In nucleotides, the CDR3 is TGCAGCGTTGAAGTGACGGATTATGAAAAACTGTTTTTT.

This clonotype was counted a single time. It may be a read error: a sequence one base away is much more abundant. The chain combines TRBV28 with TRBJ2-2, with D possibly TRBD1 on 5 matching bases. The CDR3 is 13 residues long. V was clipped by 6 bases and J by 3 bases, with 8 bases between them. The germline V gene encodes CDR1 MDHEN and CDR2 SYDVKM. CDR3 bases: TGTGCCAGCAGGCGGACATACACCGGGGAGCTGTTTTTT. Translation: CASRRTYTGELFF.